The 30 T cell receptor beta chains listed next were all sequenced from one sample in a study of blood T cells in healthy people across ages. Combining a sample-barcoded 5' primer with a J-beta primer mix, a second PCR ran for roughly 7 to 11 cycles. Via MiXCR, TCRdb re-called the 5' RACE reads, giving one row per CDR3 protein. The table records over 1,300,000 distinct CDR3 sequences, 59% of them present only once. Sample: blood. The receptors here all came from a man aged 18-30 years in good health.

There are a few counts of this clonotype. The chain couples TRBV4-3 to TRBJ2-6; D possibly uses TRBD1 or TRBD2 (5 bases each). Trimming pared 0 bases from V and 1 base from J, leaving 16 bases between. The CDR3 sequence is 19 residues long. Per the germline V gene, CDR1 is LGHNA and CDR2 is YSLEER. The CDR3 region has the DNA TGCGCCAGCAGCCAAGATCGGGGACCGCCAAAATCTGGGGCCAACGTCCTGACTTTC. It translates to CASSQDRGPPKSGANVLTF.

The chain joins TRBV2 to TRBJ1-6; D possibly corresponds to TRBD1 (5 bases). The V and J ends lost 3 bases and 7 bases respectively, with 10 bases between them. In germline, CDR1 is SNHLY, CDR2 FYNNEI. This CDR3 contains 14 residues. The DNA for the CDR3 is TGTGCCAGCAGTGACGGGGACCCGAATTCACCCCTCCACTTT. It is translated as CASSDGDPNSPLHF.

The rearrangement uses TRBV5-1 and TRBJ1-1, with 8 positions matching TRBD1. The V segment lost 3 bases and the J segment 11 bases; nucleotides outside the gene matches: 9. This CDR3 has 13 amino acids. Germline CDR1 and CDR2: SGHRS and YFSETQ. The CDR3 DNA follows: TGCGCCAGCAGCTCGGAAGGACAGGGTTGGGCTTTCTTT. Translating it yields CASSSEGQGWAFF.

The chain is built from TRBV7-2 and TRBJ2-5; 8 bases match TRBD2. The CDR3 spans 14 residues. From germline, CDR1 is SGHTA and CDR2 FQGNSA. J lost 5 bases, V lost 1 base, and 3 bases had no gene match. CDR3 coding DNA: TGTGCCAGCAGCTTAGGCGGGGGGTGGGAGACCCAGTACTTC. Amino acids: CASSLGGGWETQYF.

This clonotype turned up a few times. The chain joins TRBV4-1 to TRBJ2-7; 9 nucleotides align to TRBD1. The length of the CDR3 is 14 residues. With V trimmed by 2 bases and J by 4 bases, 3 bases remained unmatched. The germline gives CDR1 MGHRA, CDR2 YSYEKL. CDR3 nucleotides: TGCGCCAGCAGCCAATGGGACAGGGATTACGAGCAGTACTTC. Residues: CASSQWDRDYEQYF.

This clonotype was detected only a few times. The chain links TRBV12-3 or TRBV12-4 to TRBJ1-5, with D maybe TRBD1 (5 bases). CDR3 length: 16 residues. Trimming removed 6 bases at V and 4 bases at J, with 19 bases between. The CDR3 bases are TGTGCCAGCAGCCCCTTTGGGGGAATTGGGAATCAGCCCCAGCATTTT. Translated: CASSPFGGIGNQPQHF.

This clonotype was seen a handful of times. The chain couples TRBV29-1 to TRBJ2-7, with D possibly TRBD2 on 5 matching bases. V gave up 1 base and J gave up 3 bases, with 16 bases separating them. Germline assignment: CDR1 SQVTM and CDR2 ANQGSEA. The CDR3 consists of 15 residues. This chain's CDR3 is CSVEGLTGKDYEQYF. In nucleotides, the CDR3 is TGCAGCGTTGAAGGTCTAACGGGGAAGGACTACGAGCAGTACTTC.

This clonotype is a singleton in its sample. The J gene is TRBJ2-7, the V gene TRBV6-5; 10 bases match TRBD2. Trimming at V came to 2 bases and at J to 6 bases, leaving 7 bases not matched to a gene. CDR1 is MNHEY, CDR2 SVGAGI, per germline. This CDR3 comprises 15 residues. The CDR3 DNA is TGTGCCAGCAGTTACGGGCCTAGCGGGAGTACCGAGCAGTACTTC. It codes for CASSYGPSGSTEQYF.

This clonotype was found a few times. The CDR3 region has the DNA TGTGCCAGCAACCTTCTTGGACAGGCGGTCGGAGGGCAAGAGACCCAGTACTTC. Its translation: CASNLLGQAVGGQETQYF. The chain combines TRBV27 with TRBJ2-5, with D possibly being TRBD1 (7 bases). Germline V gives CDR1 MNHEY, CDR2 SMNVEV (reference sequence). The CDR3 is 18 amino acids. With 7 bases removed from V and 2 bases from J, the gap between germline ends came to 26 bases.

This clonotype was seen only a few times. This chain links TRBV5-1 with TRBJ2-1; 7 bases line up with TRBD1. This CDR3 contains 13 residues. CDR1 is SGHRS, CDR2 YFSETQ, per germline. V was pared by 4 bases and J by 6 bases, with 4 bases of the junction left unmatched. The DNA of the CDR3 is TGCGCCAGCAGCAGCGGACAGGTCAATGAGCAGTTCTTC. Amino acid sequence: CASSSGQVNEQFF.

The rearrangement uses TRBV5-1 and TRBJ2-1, with D hard to call. This CDR3 region has 13 residues. Trimming cost V 4 bases and J 6 bases, with 11 bases left between them. Germline values: CDR1 SGHRS, CDR2 YFSETQ. The CDR3 DNA reads TGCGCCAGCAGCCTCTACGTCGGCAATGAGCAGTTCTTC. Translation gives CASSLYVGNEQFF.

J is TRBJ1-2 and V is TRBV2; D is undetermined. The germline V gene encodes CDR1 SNHLY and CDR2 FYNNEI. Trimming pared 7 bases from V and 8 bases from J, leaving 14 bases between. The length of the CDR3 is 12 residues. As DNA, the CDR3 is TGTGCCAGCAAAAGCCCCAGTGGGGGCTACACCTTC. Amino acid sequence: CASKSPSGGYTF.

This chain joins TRBV4-3 and TRBJ1-1; D is possibly TRBD1 (5 bases). The V and J ends lost 3 bases and 4 bases respectively, with 15 bases between them. Germline V CDR1 and CDR2: LGHNA, YSLEER. The CDR3 runs 15 residues. Here the CDR3 DNA reads TGCGCCAGCAGCCAGGAAGACAGCCAGGGCACTGAAGCTTTCTTT. It translates to CASSQEDSQGTEAFF.

CDR3 region: CASSQDAGGVSYEQYF. CDR3 DNA: TGCGCCAGCAGCCAAGATGCGGGGGGCGTTTCCTACGAGCAGTACTTC. The J gene is TRBJ2-7, the V gene TRBV4-1, with TRBD2 identical over 8 bases. CDR1 and CDR2 from the germline V gene are MGHRA and YSYEKL. The junction had 5 bases not matched to a gene; V was cut back by 0 bases and J by 1 base. This CDR3 region has 16 residues.

The chain links TRBV7-2 to TRBJ2-1, with TRBD2 matching 11 bases. The CDR3 is 15 amino acids. Germline V gene data show CDR1 as SGHTA and CDR2 as FQGNSA. Germline trimming cut 9 bases from V and 2 bases from J; bases unmatched to any gene: 6. The CDR3 nucleotides are TGTGCCAGTACTACTAGCGGGGGTCCCTACAATGAGCAGTTCTTC. Its protein is CASTTSGGPYNEQFF.

The sample holds a few counts of this clonotype. This chain uses TRBV4-3 with TRBJ1-4; 10 nucleotides match TRBD1. Unmatched junction bases numbered 5, after V lost 0 bases and J lost 7 bases. CDR3 length equals 16 residues. Germline V gene lookup returns CDR1 LGHNA and CDR2 YSLEER. CDR3 nucleotide sequence: TGCGCCAGCAGCCAAGAGACCGGGACAGGGGCTGAAAAACTGTTTTTT. Protein: CASSQETGTGAEKLFF.

V is TRBV12-3 or TRBV12-4 and J is TRBJ2-1; D perhaps matches TRBD2 (6 bases). The V end was cut by 5 bases, the J end by 13 bases, with 18 bases between. This CDR3 has 13 amino acids. This CDR3 is CASSRKLAWEQFF. In DNA form, the CDR3 reads TGTGCCAGCAGTCGTAAACTAGCCTGGGAACAGTTCTTC.

The chain links TRBV7-8 to TRBJ2-1, with TRBD2 matching 7 bases. The CDR3 consists of 15 residues. Trimming took 5 bases from V and 13 from J; bases not matched to a gene: 17. Per germline, CDR1 SGHVS and CDR2 FQNEAQ. The CDR3 is CASSPNRGLGSLQFF. CDR3 DNA sequence: TGTGCCAGCAGCCCAAACCGCGGACTAGGGTCACTCCAGTTCTTC.

The V and J genes are TRBV28 and TRBJ1-2, with 7 bases aligning to TRBD1. The J segment lost 3 bases and the V segment lost 5 bases, leaving 9 bases of the junction unmatched. From germline, CDR1 is MDHEN and CDR2 SYDVKM. The CDR3 sequence is 15 residues long. The CDR3 DNA follows: TGTGCCAGCAGTCGACCCGACAGGGAACACTATGGCTACACCTTC. This translates into CASSRPDREHYGYTF.

This clonotype occurred a few times. The rearrangement uses TRBV27 and TRBJ2-7; 7 bases fit TRBD1. From germline, CDR1 is MNHEY and CDR2 SMNVEV (reference sequence). Losses at the gene ends were 2 bases for V and 0 bases for J; bases not matched to a gene: 4. This CDR3 has 15 amino acids. The CDR3 region is CASSLGTASSYEQYF. CDR3 DNA: TGTGCCAGCAGTTTAGGGACAGCGAGCTCCTACGAGCAGTACTTC.

The V call is TRBV7-8, the J call TRBJ2-2; 11 nucleotides agree with TRBD2. From germline, CDR1 is SGHVS and CDR2 FQNEAQ. V was pared by 1 base and J by 2 bases, with 9 bases of the junction left unmatched. CDR3 length: 19 residues. In nucleotides, the CDR3 is TGTGCCAGCAGCTTAGAACCTAGCGGGAGGAACCCAAACACCGGGGAGCTGTTTTTT. Encoded protein: CASSLEPSGRNPNTGELFF.

A few counts support this clonotype. J is TRBJ2-5 and V is TRBV29-1, with TRBD2 matching 9 bases. The CDR3 contains 15 residues. The V gene's germline CDR1 is SQVTM and CDR2 ANQGSEA. Trimming took 3 bases from V and 4 from J; bases not matched to a gene: 9. Here the CDR3 reads CSVDGIAGDAETQYF. The DNA for the CDR3 is TGCAGCGTTGATGGGATAGCGGGGGATGCAGAGACCCAGTACTTC.

This clonotype was seen a handful of times. The genes are TRBV13 and TRBJ1-2; 7 bases match TRBD1. The CDR3 is made up of 16 amino acids. Trimming removed 6 bases from V and 8 bases from J; junction bases left unmatched: 18. The germline V gene has CDR1 PRHDT and CDR2 FYEKMQ (reference sequence). This chain's CDR3 is CASSSTDRVRLRGYTF. The CDR3, as DNA: TGTGCCAGCAGTTCAACCGACAGGGTCCGTCTACGGGGCTACACCTTC.

The V gene is TRBV12-3 or TRBV12-4, the J gene TRBJ2-3, with D possibly being TRBD2 (5 bases). Trimming stripped 6 bases from V and 2 bases from J, with 15 bases between. The CDR3 is made up of 15 amino acids. CDR3 bases: TGTGCCAGCAGCCCAGACGGGAAATTCACAGATACGCAGTATTTT. It yields the protein CASSPDGKFTDTQYF.

This clonotype has only a few counts. V gene TRBV3-1 combines with J gene TRBJ2-3, with D hard to call. Deletions cut 0 bases from V and 2 bases from J, with 12 bases between. Germline V CDR1 and CDR2: LGHDT, YNNKEL (reference sequence). The CDR3 runs to 16 residues. CDR3 sequence (DNA): TGTGCCAGCAGCCAAGATAAGGCCTACCCCACAGATACGCAGTATTTT. Protein: CASSQDKAYPTDTQYF.

In its sample, this clonotype was seen a few times. The chain is built from TRBV11-2 and TRBJ2-5, with D possibly being TRBD1 (6 bases). This CDR3 comprises 16 residues. Germline CDR1 is SGHAT and CDR2 is FQNNGV. The V end lost 5 bases, the J end lost 4 bases, and 20 bases lay between the germline ends. CDR3: CASSGRLQGVGETQYF. CDR3 nucleotide sequence: TGTGCCAGCAGCGGACGCCTACAGGGTGTCGGAGAGACCCAGTACTTC.

This clonotype appeared once. The junction and the germline gene differ at one end; a read error may be behind it. The chain couples TRBV15 to TRBJ1-2, with D tentatively TRBD1 (5 bases). The CDR3 extends over 15 amino acids. CDR1 and CDR2 from the germline V gene are LNHNV and YYDKDF (reference sequence). The CDR3, as DNA: TGTGCCACCGGCAGAAGCTCAGGGATCTCTTATGGCTACACCTTC. Translating it yields CATGRSSGISYGYTF.

The V call is TRBV29-1, the J call TRBJ2-7; D assignment may be TRBD1 or TRBD2 (7 bases each). Germline V gene sequence: CDR1 SQVTM, CDR2 ANQGSEA. The CDR3 consists of 13 residues. Trimming shortened V by 5 bases and J by 3 bases, and 14 bases separated the two germline ends. The CDR3 bases are TGCAGCGTTTTGCCAGGGGGGGACTACGAGCAGTACTTC. Amino acids: CSVLPGGDYEQYF.

The V and J genes are TRBV7-2 and TRBJ2-1; D unresolved. CDR1 is SGHTA, CDR2 FQGNSA, per germline. The CDR3 runs 14 residues. The V gene lost 6 bases and the J gene lost 0 bases, with 9 bases spanning the gap. The CDR3 DNA follows: TGTGCCAGCAGGATCGATAGCTCCTACAATGAGCAGTTCTTC. Amino acid sequence: CASRIDSSYNEQFF.

This clonotype was counted many times. This rearrangement joins TRBV7-2 to TRBJ1-6, with D hard to call. Deletions cut 1 base from V and 7 bases from J, with 2 bases between. CDR1 is SGHTA and CDR2 is FQGNSA in the germline V gene. The CDR3 consists of 12 residues. The CDR3 DNA is TGTGCCAGCAGCTTAGTAAATTCACCCCTCCACTTT. Translation gives CASSLVNSPLHF.